The 10 T cell receptor beta chains in this list originate from one sample, sequenced in a study of blood T cells in healthy people across ages. Primed by a sample-barcoded 5' primer and a J-beta primer mix, a second PCR proceeded for about 7 to 11 cycles. TCRdb recomputed calls from the 5' RACE reads with MiXCR, one row per CDR3 protein. The profile shows hundreds of thousands of distinct CDR3 sequences, about 61% of them singletons. Source material: blood. These receptors all come from a man aged 35 to 55 in good health.

This clonotype was counted between two and nine times. V gene TRBV6-5 combines with J gene TRBJ2-7, with D maybe TRBD2 (5 bases). V lost 7 bases to trimming and J lost 0 bases, with 13 bases between them. Germline CDR1 reads MNHEY; CDR2 reads SVGAGI. The CDR3 contains 14 residues. CDR3 coding DNA: TGTGCCAGCACCCCGGACTGGGGCTCCTACGAGCAGTACTTC. This sequence encodes CASTPDWGSYEQYF.

The V and J genes are TRBV9 and TRBJ1-1; no clear D gene. Per the germline V gene, CDR1 is SGDLS and CDR2 is YYNGEE. This CDR3 contains 13 residues. V was shortened by 2 bases and J by 5 bases, with 10 bases between the two germline ends. CDR3 nucleotide sequence: TGTGCCAGCAGCGTCGGCGGAAGAACTGAAGCTTTCTTT. Translating it yields CASSVGGRTEAFF.

This clonotype has only a few counts. The rearrangement links TRBV12-3 or TRBV12-4 to TRBJ2-7; TRBD2 is a possible D gene (6 bases). The CDR3 covers 14 residues. The germline V and J ends were trimmed by 4 bases and 5 bases, with 15 bases remaining between them. CDR3 protein: CASSSLGEVNEQYF. CDR3 nucleotide sequence: TGTGCCAGCAGTTCCCTCGGGGAGGTCAACGAGCAGTACTTC.

For this clonotype: The junction shows a germline mismatch at one end, possibly a read error. The gene calls are TRBV2 and TRBJ1-1; D is uncertain. The V gene's germline CDR1 is SNHLY and CDR2 FYNNEI. The CDR3 has 13 residues. CDR3 nucleotide sequence: TGTGCCAGCAGTGAAGACTTGAACACTAAAGCTTTCTTT. It specifies CASSEDLNTKAFF. The full variable domain, completed using reference TRBV2 and TRBJ1-1, is EPEVTQTPSHQVTQMGQEVILRCVPISNHLYFYWYRQILGQKVEFLVSFYNNEISEKSEIFDDQFSVERPDGSNFTLKIRSTKLEDSAMYFCASSEDLNTKAFFGQGTRLTVV.

The J gene is TRBJ2-5, the V gene TRBV20-1, with 7 bases lining up with TRBD1. The CDR3 is 15 residues long. Germline V lookup: CDR1 DFQATT, CDR2 SNEGSKA (reference sequence). With V trimmed by 3 bases and J by 5 bases, 12 bases remained unmatched. The CDR3 DNA follows: TGCAGTGCTAGGAGGGTACTAGGGGGCGTGGAGACCCAGTACTTC. This encodes CSARRVLGGVETQYF.

The V call is TRBV18, the J call TRBJ1-6; 9 nucleotides match TRBD1. Germline V gene sequence: CDR1 KGHSH, CDR2 LQKENI. The CDR3 totals 16 residues. The J segment lost 7 bases and the V segment lost 4 bases, leaving 8 bases of the junction unmatched. The CDR3 protein is CASSQLRTGENSPLHF. The DNA of the CDR3 is TGTGCCAGCTCACAGCTCCGGACAGGGGAAAATTCACCCCTCCACTTT.

This clonotype was found once. V and J are TRBV9 and TRBJ1-2, with a possible D match to TRBD1 (6 bases). This CDR3 is built from 15 residues. Germline assignment: CDR1 SGDLS and CDR2 YYNGEE. V was clipped by 0 bases and J by 0 bases, with 9 bases between them. The CDR3 DNA is TGTGCCAGCAGCGTAGGACAGGTCGCTAACTATGGCTACACCTTC. Translated, it gives CASSVGQVANYGYTF.

This chain's CDR3 is CSAILAGGTDTQYF. As DNA, the CDR3 is TGCAGTGCTATACTAGCGGGGGGCACAGATACGCAGTATTTT. J is TRBJ2-3 and V is TRBV20-1; TRBD2 aligns across 11 bases. The CDR3 extends over 14 amino acids. V shed 4 bases, J shed 1 base, and the junction held 1 base outside the gene matches. Per germline, CDR1 DFQATT and CDR2 SNEGSKA (reference sequence).

This clonotype was observed once. The chain uses TRBV20-1 and TRBJ2-1, with D perhaps TRBD1 (5 bases). The DNA end is more similar to TRBJ2-7, so the J call may be wrong. Germline V gene lookup returns CDR1 DFQATT and CDR2 SNEGSKA (reference sequence). This CDR3 is 15 amino acids long. The CDR3 spells CSAPPTDSSYNEQYF. For the CDR3, the DNA is TGCAGTGCTCCCCCGACAGATAGCTCCTACAATGAGCAGTACTTC.

The chain carries TRBV6-5 and TRBJ2-7; 9 positions agree with TRBD1. This CDR3 has 16 residues. The germline V gene has CDR1 MNHEY and CDR2 SVGAGI. J was trimmed by 7 bases and V by 8 bases; bases with no gene match: 18. The CDR3 DNA is TGTGCCAGCTCTAAGGACAGGGGTAGGCTATACAATGAGCAGTACTTC. Amino acids: CASSKDRGRLYNEQYF.